A selection of T cell receptor beta chains follows, all from one sample in a study of OX40 agonist ivuxolimab in advanced cancers. The table came from immunoSEQ multiplex PCR; TCRdb's copy has only in-frame clones and leaves some out. This table holds more than 80,000 clones, 91% found once. The sample was CD4+ or CD8+ T cells sorted from blood, taken in a trial of the OX40 agonist ivuxolimab. These receptors all come from an adult with an advanced solid tumor such as melanoma, head and neck, liver or kidney cancer. Both conserved end residues are part of each CDR3. The size entry is marked missing in some rows and otherwise reads once, few, many or a size class.

v_call	clone_size	j_call	cdr3_aa
TRBV2	NA	TRBJ1-4	CASSGRTGRDEKLFF
TRBV2	NA	TRBJ2-5	CASTVLGFETQYF
TRBV28	NA	TRBJ2-7	CASSRSYEQYF
TRBV15	NA	TRBJ2-1	CATSRGTRHNEQFF
TRBV19	NA	TRBJ1-4	CASSLDRRNEKLFF
TRBV14	NA	TRBJ2-3	CASSHTSGQTDTQYF
TRBV28	once	TRBJ2-1	CASTRPIYYEQFF
TRBV5-1	NA	TRBJ2-5	CASSLALEETQYF
TRBV20-1	NA	TRBJ2-7	CSAGQGYEQYF
TRBV29-1	NA	TRBJ2-3	CSGQTSGRSDTQYF
TRBV25-1	NA	TRBJ1-3	CASSEGGIGRGNTIYF
TRBV7-2	NA	TRBJ2-2	CASSLAAYTGELFF
TRBV7-9	NA	TRBJ2-1	CASSLAGLAGGVQFF
TRBV5-6	NA	TRBJ2-7	CASRTTRQPPYEQYF
TRBV4-2	NA	TRBJ2-7	CASSQEIWGQGTSYEQYF
TRBV5-4	NA	TRBJ2-1	CASSSDGYNEQFF
TRBV7-9	NA	TRBJ1-1	CASSGQGEGTEAFF
TRBV5-1	NA	TRBJ2-7	CASSWLMGDEQYF
TRBV7-9	NA	TRBJ2-2	CASSSSGTGRTGELFF
TRBV11-3	NA	TRBJ2-7	CASSSYRGGEQYF
TRBV11-2	NA	TRBJ2-7	CASSHQGQGAGKAYEQYF
TRBV15	NA	TRBJ2-6	CATSRGGLAGPGANVLTF
TRBV11-2	NA	TRBJ2-1	CASSSPSGILDEQFF
TRBV14	once	TRBJ1-3	CASSLQGNTIYF
TRBV12-5	NA	TRBJ2-1	CASGLGLNRDYEQFF
TRBV30	NA	TRBJ2-1	CAWDREVNEQFF
TRBV7-2	NA	TRBJ2-3	CASSLGGPWDYRGDTQYF
TRBV27	NA	TRBJ2-2	CASRGVMHLAGNTGELFF
TRBV6-5	NA	TRBJ2-4	CASSYSGTANIQYF
TRBV5-4	NA	TRBJ1-2	CASSSTGGADGYTF
TRBV6-5	NA	TRBJ2-2	CASRETSPTGELFF
TRBV7-9	few	TRBJ1-4	CASSSTGGTGEKLFF
TRBV5-7	NA	TRBJ2-7	CASSSYLKDPQYF
TRBV6-1	NA	TRBJ2-5	CASSGDRGGETQYF
TRBV27	NA	TRBJ2-5	CASSFGIQETQYF
TRBV7-2	NA	TRBJ1-1	CASSAGTGAGNTEAFF
TRBV7-2	NA	TRBJ1-2	CASSSAPGQGARSYGYTF
TRBV29-1	NA	TRBJ1-2	CSAGQGASGYTF
TRBV6-5	NA	TRBJ2-1	CASSYERGGVFEQFF
TRBV7-2	NA	TRBJ2-7	CASSRPHYEQYF
TRBV5-6	NA	TRBJ2-5	CASTHSYRGGETQYF
TRBV18	NA	TRBJ1-2	CASSAPGDRNYGYTF
TRBV7-9	NA	TRBJ2-5	CASSLMSGAQETQYF
TRBV11-2	NA	TRBJ2-7	CASSSSSGTLPTAEQYF
TRBV14	NA	TRBJ2-7	CASSPGLVDEQYF
TRBV30	NA	TRBJ2-3	CAWSAGGPGTQYF
TRBV15	NA	TRBJ1-2	CATSRDDYGYTF
TRBV30	NA	TRBJ2-6	CAWSAQSGANVLTF
TRBV7-8	NA	TRBJ1-2	CASSLRGSDYGYTF
TRBV29-1	once	TRBJ2-5	CSVAGAQETQYF
TRBV11-2	once	TRBJ2-7	CASSLDPDSSYEQYF
TRBV6-6	NA	TRBJ2-2	CASSYSGLAGTGELFF
TRBV4-3	NA	TRBJ2-1	CASSRTGLAGVNEQFF
TRBV12-5	NA	TRBJ2-1	CASSGSGINEQFF
TRBV28	NA	TRBJ2-7	CASSLRGSEQYF
TRBV5-4	NA	TRBJ2-7	CASSFGTSGYEQYF
TRBV7-6	NA	TRBJ1-6	CASSLVRGTRNSPLHF
TRBV6-1	NA	TRBJ1-6	CASSGLTGNNSPLHF
TRBV2	NA	TRBJ1-2	CASSRDRTSYGYTF